This T cell receptor (beta chain) was retrieved from a study of T cell responses to AZD1222 COVID-19 vaccine. Whole-study context: Pooling was applied to second doses at about 4 or about 12 weeks.

Points from the study as a whole: Possibly, clonal diversity was underestimated; donors were largely white British and included more females.

Regarding this clone: As yet, its antigen is unknown.

Data came from immunoSEQ multiplex PCR; TCRdb stores just in-frame clones and leaves some out. The sample has 200,000 or so clones; roughly 92% are singletons. The TCR sequence derives from an adult in good health. The sequences come from peripheral blood, collected on day 0 of AZD1222 vaccination.

CDR3 DNA sequence: TGCGCCAGCAGCATGCAGAATGAAGCTTTCTTT. This encodes CASSMQNEAFF. J is TRBJ1-1 and V is TRBV5-1; no clear D gene. V was trimmed by 4 bases and J by 7 bases, leaving 8 bases between them. Germline CDR1 SGHRS, CDR2 YFSETQ. The CDR3 loop spans 11 amino acids. The variable domain in full, completed from reference TRBV5-1 and TRBJ1-1, reads KAGVTQTPRYLIKTRGQQVTLSCSPISGHRSVSWYQQTPGQGLQFLFEYFSETQRNKGNFPGRFSGRQFSNSRSEMNVSTLELGDSALYLCASSMQNEAFFGQGTRLTVV.